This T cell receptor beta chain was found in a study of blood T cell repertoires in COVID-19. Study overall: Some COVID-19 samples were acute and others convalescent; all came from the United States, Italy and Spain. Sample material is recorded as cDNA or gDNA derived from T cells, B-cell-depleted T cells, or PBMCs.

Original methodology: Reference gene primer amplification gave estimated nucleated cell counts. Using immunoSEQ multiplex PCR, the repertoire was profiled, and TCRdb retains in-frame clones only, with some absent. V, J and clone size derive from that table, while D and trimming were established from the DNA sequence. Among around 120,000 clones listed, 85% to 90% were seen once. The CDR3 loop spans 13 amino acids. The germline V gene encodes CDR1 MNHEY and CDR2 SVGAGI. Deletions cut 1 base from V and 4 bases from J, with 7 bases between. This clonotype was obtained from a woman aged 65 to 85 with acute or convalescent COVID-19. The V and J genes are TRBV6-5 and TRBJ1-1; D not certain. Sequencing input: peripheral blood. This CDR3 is CASSYFGVTEAFF. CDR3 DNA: TGTGCCAGCAGTTACTTTGGAGTCACTGAAGCTTTCTTT.